This TCR beta chain was found in a study of breast tumors, draining lymph nodes, adjacent tissues. Study-level points and caveats: Most tumor T cells seemingly derive from lymph node, then expand in tumor. Compared with lymph nodes, tumors were less diverse; compared with nontumor tissue, more.

Samples came from axillary lymph nodes draining the breast cancer. Via MiXCR, TCRdb re-called the multiplex PCR reads, giving one row per CDR3 protein. Of 250,000 or so distinct CDR3 sequences in the sample, under 35% were seen once. Germline lookup yields CDR1 DFQATT and CDR2 SNEGSKA (reference sequence). The CDR3 is 13 residues long. V lost 6 bases to trimming and J lost 4 bases; unmatched junction nucleotides: 5. This clonotype was counted ten times or more. Antigen: not known. What was sequenced was axillary lymph node tissue. The TCR was taken from a female donor with breast cancer. Some clones in this sample may be carry-over from other donors' samples. The chain carries TRBV20-1 and TRBJ2-7, with 11 bases lining up with TRBD2. CDR3 sequence (DNA): TGCAGTGCACCGGGACTAGCGGTTTACGAGCAGTACTTC. Encoded protein: CSAPGLAVYEQYF.